The 11 T cell receptor beta chains presented below share a single source sample, sequenced in a study of CD8 T cells in ankylosing spondylitis. MiXCR, run by TCRdb on the 5' RACE reads, gives a single entry per CDR3 protein. Of approximately 440,000 distinct CDR3 sequences in the sample, 15% to 20% were seen once. The antigens for these receptors are not known. General study findings and limits: It appeared that ankylosing spondylitis blood was characterized by a TCR beta motif of eight highly homologous variants.

The sequenced sample was blood, either unsorted or a sorted T cell fraction (not recorded which). Receptor source: a male donor with ankylosing spondylitis.

This clonotype was found a few times. The chain couples TRBV2 to TRBJ2-1, with D tentatively TRBD1 or TRBD2 (5 bases each). This CDR3 has 15 residues. Per the germline V gene, CDR1 is SNHLY and CDR2 is FYNNEI. The V and J ends lost 4 bases and 4 bases respectively, with 14 bases between them. CDR3 in amino acids: CASSAGLREYNEQFF. CDR3 coding DNA: TGTGCCAGCAGTGCGGGGCTTAGGGAATACAATGAGCAGTTCTTC.

This chain uses TRBV7-2 with TRBJ2-1; 9 bases align to TRBD1. Germline-derived CDR1 and CDR2 are SGHTA and FQGNSA. The CDR3 loop spans 15 amino acids. Trimming took 5 bases from V and 6 from J; bases not matched to a gene: 8. For the CDR3, the DNA is TGTGCCAGCAGCGAACAGGGGGCCCTTCTCAATGAGCAGTTCTTC. Translated: CASSEQGALLNEQFF.

The chain employs TRBV6-1 and TRBJ2-7; weak D call: TRBD1 (7 bases). The CDR3 sequence is 16 residues long. V lost 5 bases and J 2 bases, leaving 19 bases between the germline ends. Germline CDR1 reads MNHNS; CDR2 reads SASEGT. CDR3 sequence: CASSRRATGLPYEQYF. CDR3 bases: TGTGCCAGCAGTCGGAGGGCGACAGGGCTTCCCTACGAGCAGTACTTC.

The rearrangement uses TRBV20-1 and TRBJ2-3; TRBD1 matches at 7 bases. Losses at the gene ends were 5 bases for V and 1 base for J; bases not matched to a gene: 0. The length of the CDR3 is 12 residues. Germline-derived CDR1 and CDR2 are DFQATT and SNEGSKA (reference sequence). CDR3 protein: CSAGTGTDTQYF. The CDR3 DNA is TGCAGTGCTGGGACAGGCACAGATACGCAGTATTTT.

This clonotype was seen only a few times. The chain links TRBV20-1 to TRBJ2-1; 11 bases are shared with TRBD2. The CDR3 extends over 14 amino acids. CDR1 and CDR2 from the germline V gene are DFQATT and SNEGSKA (reference sequence). With V trimmed by 5 bases and J by 8 bases, 8 bases remained unmatched. The CDR3 DNA sequence: TGCAGTGCTTTGACTAGCGGGGAGGGGTATGAGCAGTTCTTC. Amino acid sequence: CSALTSGEGYEQFF.

This chain links TRBV5-5 with TRBJ1-1; D perhaps matches TRBD1 (5 bases). This CDR3 region has 14 residues. Germline CDR1 and CDR2: SGHKS and YYEKEE (reference sequence). V was shortened by 4 bases and J by 6 bases, with 16 bases between the two germline ends. CDR3 sequence: CASSRTGGVAEAFF. CDR3 bases: TGTGCCAGCAGCCGCACGGGAGGGGTCGCTGAAGCTTTCTTT.

J is TRBJ1-2 and V is TRBV6-1, with D perhaps TRBD1 (6 bases). Looked up from germline, CDR1 is MNHNS and CDR2 is SASEGT. V shed 5 bases and J shed 8 bases, with 15 bases lying between them. This CDR3 has 13 residues. CDR3 in DNA: TGTGCCAGCAGTCTGACAGGCGACCGAGGCTACACCTTC. It translates to CASSLTGDRGYTF.

The J gene is TRBJ2-7, the V gene TRBV27; tentative D call: TRBD2 (6 bases). The ends were cut back, 2 bases at V and 4 bases at J, with 15 bases in the middle. The CDR3 extends over 15 amino acids. Per the germline V gene, CDR1 is MNHEY and CDR2 is SMNVEV (reference sequence). CDR3 residues: CASSLNTGVLYEQYF. DNA for the CDR3: TGTGCCAGCAGTTTAAATACGGGGGTTTTATACGAGCAGTACTTC.

This clonotype was seen more than once but under ten times. The chain recombines TRBV4-2 with TRBJ1-2; tentatively, D is TRBD1 (6 bases). CDR1 LGHNA and CDR2 YNFKEQ come from the germline V gene. The V gene lost 1 base and the J gene lost 4 bases, with 16 bases spanning the gap. The CDR3 loop spans 16 amino acids. The CDR3 bases are TGTGCCAGCAGCCAAGCTTTTCGGGGGCCATTCTATGGCTACACCTTC. Amino acid sequence: CASSQAFRGPFYGYTF.

This clonotype was picked up a small number of times. The chain recombines TRBV7-2 with TRBJ2-7; TRBD2 agrees at 13 bases. The CDR3 is made up of 16 amino acids. Germline CDR1 and CDR2: SGHTA and FQGNSA. The V and J ends lost 2 bases and 7 bases, in that order; junction bases with no gene match: 8. CDR3: CASSLKLAGGPVEQYF. CDR3 nucleotide sequence: TGTGCCAGCAGCTTAAAACTAGCGGGAGGGCCGGTGGAGCAGTACTTC.

This clonotype was seen a few times. The chain links TRBV12-3 or TRBV12-4 to TRBJ2-2, with D perhaps TRBD1 (5 bases). Trimming removed 3 bases at V and 4 bases at J, with 12 bases between. This CDR3 region has 15 residues. As DNA, the CDR3 is TGTGCCAGCAGTTTCCAGGGTAGGGTCACCGGGGAGCTGTTTTTT. This gives the protein CASSFQGRVTGELFF.